A single sample is the source of the 13 T cell receptor beta chains below, sequenced in a study of cytomegalovirus exposure and HLA in healthy donors. Use of 60 Vbeta and 13 Jbeta primers characterized the PCR. Assay: immunoSEQ multiplex PCR; the TCRdb copy retains only in-frame clones and omits some. Of roughly 160,000 clones listed, roughly 79% are singletons. Sequencing was performed on PBMCs. The origin of the receptors is a woman aged 45-59 years in good health and CMV-seronegative.

J is TRBJ2-5 and V is TRBV7-9; D gene ambiguous. V lost 3 bases and J 5 bases, leaving 7 bases between the germline ends. Looked up from germline, CDR1 is SEHNR and CDR2 is FQNEAQ (reference sequence). CDR3 length: 12 amino acids. This CDR3 reads CASSFSGETQYF. The CDR3 DNA sequence: TGTGCCAGCAGCTTTTCCGGGGAGACCCAGTACTTC. The complete variable domain, with remaining parts taken from reference TRBV7-9 and TRBJ2-5, reads DTGVSQNPRHKITKRGQNVTFRCDPISEHNRLYWYRQTLGQGPEFLTYFQNEAQLEKSRLLSDRFSAERPKGSFSTLEIQRTEQGDSAMYLCASSFSGETQYFGPGTRLLVL.

CDR3 sequence: CASSPHRGTSGRGTQYF. The CDR3 nucleotides read TGTGCCAGCAGCCCTCACAGGGGGACTAGCGGGAGAGGTACGCAGTATTTT. The chain uses TRBV14 and TRBJ2-3; 14 positions agree with TRBD2. Per germline, CDR1 SGHDN and CDR2 FVKESK. The CDR3 has 17 amino acids. V gave up 4 bases and J gave up 8 bases; unmatched junction bases: 11. The whole variable domain, filled in from reference TRBV14 and TRBJ2-3, reads EAGVTQFPSHSVIEKGQTVTLRCDPISGHDNLYWYRRVMGKEIKFLLHFVKESKQDESGMPNNRFLAERTGGTYSTLKVQPAELEDSGVYFCASSPHRGTSGRGTQYFGPGTRLTVL.

The chain has TRBV2 and TRBJ1-3; 7 bases map to TRBD1. The CDR3 spans 17 residues. The germline V gene encodes CDR1 SNHLY and CDR2 FYNNEI. Trimming at V came to 2 bases and at J to 0 bases, leaving 7 bases not matched to a gene. CDR3 DNA: TGTGCCAGCAGTGAATACAGGGGCGGTGGCTCTGGAAACACCATATATTTT. Its protein is CASSEYRGGGSGNTIYF.

The rearrangement joins TRBV29-1 to TRBJ1-1, with D tentatively TRBD1 (6 bases). The CDR3 extends over 13 amino acids. Germline V CDR1 and CDR2: SQVTM, ANQGSEA. The ends were cut back, 6 bases at V and 3 bases at J, with 14 bases in the middle. DNA for the CDR3: TGCAGCGTCGACGACAGGTGGGACACTGAAGCTTTCTTT. This sequence encodes CSVDDRWDTEAFF.

CDR3 amino acids: CASSPRTMGLAQETQYF. The DNA for the CDR3 is TGTGCCAGCTCACCACGAACAATGGGACTAGCTCAAGAGACCCAGTACTTC. The chain is built from TRBV18 and TRBJ2-5; 9 bases fit TRBD2. Germline assignment: CDR1 KGHSH and CDR2 LQKENI. CDR3 length: 17 amino acids. With 1 base clipped from V and 2 bases from J, the junction kept 8 bases outside the gene matches.

J is TRBJ1-1 and V is TRBV10-1, with 7 positions matching TRBD1. Germline trimming cut 5 bases from V and 9 bases from J; bases unmatched to any gene: 15. CDR1 is WNHNN and CDR2 is SYGVQD in the germline V gene (reference sequence). The CDR3 length is 15 residues. This CDR3 is CASSQNRGSTTQAFF. CDR3 nucleotide sequence: TGCGCCAGCAGTCAGAACAGGGGATCCACCACCCAAGCTTTCTTT.

This chain uses TRBV5-3 with TRBJ1-1; 7 nucleotides agree with TRBD1. TRBV5-3 qualifies as an ORF whose function is uncertain. The V gene end was trimmed by 5 bases and the J gene end by 1 base; junction bases not matched to a gene: 5. CDR3 length: 14 amino acids. The CDR3 DNA reads TGTGCCAGAAGAGCGAACAGGGGGAACACTGAAGCTTTCTTT. Protein sequence: CARRANRGNTEAFF.

This rearrangement joins TRBV5-8 to TRBJ2-1; 10 bases align to TRBD2. CDR1 is SGHTS and CDR2 is YDEGEE in the germline V gene. V was pared by 3 bases and J by 5 bases, with 5 bases of the junction left unmatched. The CDR3 is made up of 15 amino acids. CDR3 sequence (DNA): TGTGCCAGCAGCTCCGGGACTAGCGCTAACAATGAGCAGTTCTTC. Amino acid sequence: CASSSGTSANNEQFF.

The gene calls are TRBV9 and TRBJ1-1, with unresolved D. V was clipped by 7 bases and J by 2 bases, with 9 bases between them. Per the germline V gene, CDR1 is SGDLS and CDR2 is YYNGEE. This CDR3 is 12 amino acids long. CDR3 sequence: CASGHDNTEAFF. In DNA form, the CDR3 reads TGTGCCAGCGGGCACGATAACACTGAAGCTTTCTTT.

The CDR3 sequence: CASSPRLIGTANTEAFF. In nucleotides, the CDR3 is TGTGCCAGCAGCCCCCGTCTTATCGGGACAGCGAACACTGAAGCTTTCTTT. The chain joins TRBV9 to TRBJ1-1, with 7 bases fitting TRBD1. The germline CDR1 and CDR2 sequences are SGDLS and YYNGEE. This CDR3 has 17 residues. The J segment lost 1 base and the V segment lost 4 bases, leaving 13 bases of the junction unmatched.

V and J are TRBV30 and TRBJ2-4; the match to TRBD1 covers 9 bases. The CDR3 is 15 residues long. CDR1 GTSNPN and CDR2 SVGIG come from the germline V gene (reference sequence). Trimming at V came to 2 bases and at J to 6 bases, leaving 8 bases not matched to a gene. CDR3 sequence (DNA): TGTGCCTGGAGTTTAAAGGGGACAGGGTCAAACATTCAGTACTTC. It codes for CAWSLKGTGSNIQYF.

The chain is built from TRBV7-8 and TRBJ2-6; 12 nucleotides match TRBD2. This CDR3 contains 20 residues. The germline gives CDR1 SGHVS, CDR2 FQNEAQ. After removal of 6 bases from V and 0 bases from J, the junction contained 12 bases not matched to a gene. This chain's CDR3 is CASRPPLAGGLSSGANVLTF. The CDR3 coding sequence is TGTGCCAGCAGACCTCCACTAGCGGGGGGCCTTTCCTCTGGGGCCAACGTCCTGACTTTC.

V gene TRBV11-2 combines with J gene TRBJ1-2, with 8 bases aligning to TRBD1. V lost 1 base to trimming and J lost 8 bases; unmatched junction nucleotides: 6. In germline, CDR1 is SGHAT, CDR2 FQNNGV. The CDR3 is 14 amino acids. The CDR3 sequence: CASSLGRGRSGYTF. CDR3 sequence (DNA): TGTGCCAGCAGCTTAGGCAGGGGGCGAAGCGGCTACACCTTC.